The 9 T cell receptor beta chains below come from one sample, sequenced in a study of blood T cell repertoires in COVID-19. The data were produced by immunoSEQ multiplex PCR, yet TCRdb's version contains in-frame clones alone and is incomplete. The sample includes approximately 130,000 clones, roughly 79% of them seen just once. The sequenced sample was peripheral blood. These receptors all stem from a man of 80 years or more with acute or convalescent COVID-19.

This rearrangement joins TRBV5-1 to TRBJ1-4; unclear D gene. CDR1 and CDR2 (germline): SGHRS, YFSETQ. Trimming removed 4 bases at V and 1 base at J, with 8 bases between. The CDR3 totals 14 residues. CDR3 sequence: CASSPGGTNEKLFF. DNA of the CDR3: TGCGCCAGCAGCCCCGGCGGAACTAATGAAAAACTGTTTTTT. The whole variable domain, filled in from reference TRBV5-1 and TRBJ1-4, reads KAGVTQTPRYLIKTRGQQVTLSCSPISGHRSVSWYQQTPGQGLQFLFEYFSETQRNKGNFPGRFSGRQFSNSRSEMNVSTLELGDSALYLCASSPGGTNEKLFFGSGTQLSVL.

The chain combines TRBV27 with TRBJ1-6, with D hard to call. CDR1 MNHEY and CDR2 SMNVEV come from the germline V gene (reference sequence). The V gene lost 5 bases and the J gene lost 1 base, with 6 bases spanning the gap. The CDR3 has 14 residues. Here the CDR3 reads CASSRGSYNSPLHF. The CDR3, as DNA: TGTGCCAGCAGTCGGGGTTCCTATAATTCACCCCTCCACTTT.

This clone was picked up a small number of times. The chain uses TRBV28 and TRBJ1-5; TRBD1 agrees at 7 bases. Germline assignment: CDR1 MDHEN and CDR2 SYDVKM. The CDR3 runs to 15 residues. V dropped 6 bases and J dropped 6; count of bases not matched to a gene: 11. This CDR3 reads CASRPQTGIGQPQHF. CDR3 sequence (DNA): TGTGCCAGCAGACCCCAGACAGGGATAGGTCAGCCCCAGCATTTT.

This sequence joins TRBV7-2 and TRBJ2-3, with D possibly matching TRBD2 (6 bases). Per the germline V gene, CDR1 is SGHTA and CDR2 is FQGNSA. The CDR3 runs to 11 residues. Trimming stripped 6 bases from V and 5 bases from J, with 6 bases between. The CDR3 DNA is TGTGCCAGCAGGGGAGGAGATACGCAGTATTTT. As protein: CASRGGDTQYF.

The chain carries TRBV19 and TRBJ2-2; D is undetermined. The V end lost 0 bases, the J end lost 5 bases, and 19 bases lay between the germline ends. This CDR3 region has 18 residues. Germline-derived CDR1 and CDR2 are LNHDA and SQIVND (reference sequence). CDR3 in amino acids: CASSIDPPALSRTGELFF. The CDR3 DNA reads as TGTGCCAGTAGTATAGATCCTCCAGCCCTCTCGCGGACCGGGGAGCTGTTTTTT. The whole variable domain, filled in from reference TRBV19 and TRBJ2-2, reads DGGITQSPKYLFRKEGQNVTLSCEQNLNHDAMYWYRQDPGQGLRLIYYSQIVNDFQKGDIAEGYSVSREKKESFPLTVTSAQKNPTAFYLCASSIDPPALSRTGELFFGEGSRLTVL.

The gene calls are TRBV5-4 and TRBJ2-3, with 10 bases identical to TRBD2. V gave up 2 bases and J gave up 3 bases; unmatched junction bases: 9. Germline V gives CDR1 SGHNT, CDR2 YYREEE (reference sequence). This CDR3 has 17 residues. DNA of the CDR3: TGTGCCAGCAGCTTACAGCGGGGGGGGTTGGGTACAGATACGCAGTATTTT. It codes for CASSLQRGGLGTDTQYF.

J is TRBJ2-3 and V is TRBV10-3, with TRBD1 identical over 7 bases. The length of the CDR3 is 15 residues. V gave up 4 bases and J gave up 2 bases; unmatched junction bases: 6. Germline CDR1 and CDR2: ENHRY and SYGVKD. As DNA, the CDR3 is TGTGCCATCAGTGTTGGGGACAGCAACACAGATACGCAGTATTTT. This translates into CAISVGDSNTDTQYF.

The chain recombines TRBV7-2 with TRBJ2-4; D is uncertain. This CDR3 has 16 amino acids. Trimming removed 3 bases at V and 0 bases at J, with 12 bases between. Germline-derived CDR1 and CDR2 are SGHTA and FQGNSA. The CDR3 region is CASSLGMGLAKNIQYF. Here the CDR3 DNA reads TGTGCCAGCAGCTTGGGTATGGGCCTAGCCAAAAACATTCAGTACTTC.

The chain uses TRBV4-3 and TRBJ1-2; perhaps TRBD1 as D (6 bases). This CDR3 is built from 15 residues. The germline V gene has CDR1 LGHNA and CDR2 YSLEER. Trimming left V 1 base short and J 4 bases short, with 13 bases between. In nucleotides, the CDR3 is TGCGCCAGCAGCCAAGGGGGGCCGCAACCCTATGGCTACACCTTC. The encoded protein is CASSQGGPQPYGYTF.